Listed here are 26 T cell receptor beta chains from one sample, sequenced in a study of blood T cells in healthy people across ages. The authors ran a second PCR of about 6 to 11 cycles using a sample-barcoded 5' primer and a J-beta primer mix. From the 5' RACE reads, TCRdb called clonotypes with MiXCR, one entry per CDR3 protein. The table lists around 1,800,000 distinct CDR3 sequences, about two fifths of them singletons. The specimen was blood. These receptor sequences come from a human donor in good health.

CDR3 in DNA: TGTGCCAGCAGCGATGGAGGGACAGGGAGGGGAAACACTGAAGCTTTCTTT. The encoded protein is CASSDGGTGRGNTEAFF. The chain employs TRBV7-2 and TRBJ1-1, with 9 bases fitting TRBD1. The CDR3 is 17 amino acids. Germline trimming cut 5 bases from V and 2 bases from J; bases unmatched to any gene: 12. Germline loops: CDR1 SGHTA, CDR2 FQGNSA. Full variable domain (rest looked up from reference TRBV7-2 and TRBJ1-1): GAGVSQSPSNKVTEKGKDVELRCDPISGHTALYWYRQSLGQGLEFLIYFQGNSAPDKSGLPSDRFSAERTGGSVSTLTIQRTQQEDSAVYLCASSDGGTGRGNTEAFFGQGTRLTVV.

A few counts support this clonotype. This rearrangement joins TRBV6-5 to TRBJ1-1; perhaps TRBD1 as D (5 bases). Looked up from germline, CDR1 is MNHEY and CDR2 is SVGAGI. V lost 6 bases and J 10 bases, leaving 15 bases between the germline ends. The CDR3 sequence is 12 residues long. The CDR3 protein is CASSPGTGGAFF. In DNA, the CDR3 is TGTGCCAGCAGCCCCGGGACCGGGGGAGCTTTCTTT.

The table lists this clonotype with many counts. The V call is TRBV28, the J call TRBJ1-4; TRBD1 might be the D (5 bases). The V and J ends lost 2 bases and 10 bases respectively, with 5 bases between them. Germline loops: CDR1 MDHEN, CDR2 SYDVKM. This CDR3 is built from 11 residues. CDR3 DNA sequence: TGTGCCAGCAGTTTAGGGGCAAAACTGTTTTTT. Amino acid sequence: CASSLGAKLFF.

This clonotype was detected many times. The rearrangement links TRBV20-1 to TRBJ2-5, with 11 bases fitting TRBD2. The CDR3 contains 13 residues. J lost 5 bases, V lost 1 base, and 0 bases had no gene match. CDR1 and CDR2 from the germline V gene are DFQATT and SNEGSKA (reference sequence). The CDR3 here is CSARGLAGETQYF. CDR3 nucleotide sequence: TGCAGTGCTAGAGGACTAGCGGGGGAGACCCAGTACTTC.

V usage is TRBV7-9 and J usage is TRBJ2-7; TRBD1 or TRBD2 may be the D gene (5 bases each). V was cut by 5 bases and J by 6 bases, with 11 bases left in between. The length of the CDR3 is 12 residues. The germline gives CDR1 SEHNR, CDR2 FQNEAQ (reference sequence). Here the CDR3 reads CASSPEGSEQYF. CDR3 in DNA: TGTGCCAGCAGCCCCGAGGGGTCCGAGCAGTACTTC. Combining the CDR3 with reference TRBV7-9 and TRBJ2-7 gives the whole variable domain DTGVSQNPRHKITKRGQNVTFRCDPISEHNRLYWYRQTLGQGPEFLTYFQNEAQLEKSRLLSDRFSAERPKGSFSTLEIQRTEQGDSAMYLCASSPEGSEQYFGPGTRLTVT.

The chain carries TRBV5-1 and TRBJ2-1, with TRBD1 matching 7 bases. Germline loops: CDR1 SGHRS, CDR2 YFSETQ. This CDR3 has 15 amino acids. V dropped 5 bases and J dropped 2; count of bases not matched to a gene: 7. The DNA for the CDR3 is TGCGCCAGCAGACTCCGACAGGGCCCCTACAATGAGCAGTTCTTC. The encoded protein is CASRLRQGPYNEQFF.

This rearrangement joins TRBV25-1 to TRBJ2-3; 7 bases agree with TRBD2. Per germline, CDR1 MGHDK and CDR2 SYGVNS. The CDR3 is 13 amino acids. The J segment lost 5 bases and the V segment lost 10 bases, leaving 9 bases of the junction unmatched. CDR3 coding DNA: TGTGCCAAACCGGGGTCGGGGGGAGATACGCAGTATTTT. Amino acids: CAKPGSGGDTQYF.

This clonotype was seen more than once but under ten times. This chain links TRBV12-3 or TRBV12-4 with TRBJ2-3; no clear D. Trimming removed 7 bases from V and 0 bases from J, with 11 bases in between. CDR3 length: 14 amino acids. The DNA of the CDR3 is TGTGCCAGCACCCGGATGGCTAGCACAGATACGCAGTATTTT. This translates into CASTRMASTDTQYF.

The table lists this clonotype with a few counts. The chain couples TRBV13 to TRBJ2-3, with TRBD2 identical over 16 bases. CDR3 length: 17 amino acids. V gave up 3 bases and J gave up 3 bases; unmatched junction bases: 3. Germline V lookup: CDR1 PRHDT, CDR2 FYEKMQ (reference sequence). Here the CDR3 DNA reads TGTGCCAGCAGCTTTGGGACTAGCGGGGGGGCTACAGATACGCAGTATTTT. Residues: CASSFGTSGGATDTQYF.

This clonotype was counted a few times. V gene TRBV6-6 combines with J gene TRBJ2-3; 10 positions agree with TRBD1. Unmatched junction bases numbered 3, after V lost 6 bases and J lost 3 bases. Germline V gives CDR1 MNHNY, CDR2 SVGAGI (reference sequence). There are 14 residues in the CDR3. In nucleotides, the CDR3 is TGTGCCAGCAGACCGGGACAGGGGACAGATACGCAGTATTTT. It translates to CASRPGQGTDTQYF.

This sequence joins TRBV29-1 and TRBJ2-1; a weak D match, TRBD2 (5 bases). The V gene lost 6 bases and the J gene lost 6 bases, with 15 bases spanning the gap. CDR1 and CDR2 from the germline V gene are SQVTM and ANQGSEA. The CDR3 extends over 13 amino acids. CDR3: CSVSAGLRNEQFF. The CDR3 DNA reads as TGCAGCGTGTCGGCCGGACTGCGCAATGAGCAGTTCTTC.

V is TRBV5-5 and J is TRBJ1-3, with D unresolved. Trimming left V 0 bases short and J 9 bases short, with 10 bases between. CDR3 length equals 13 residues. Germline assignment: CDR1 SGHKS and CDR2 YYEKEE (reference sequence). CDR3 amino acids: CASSLESVLTIYF. The CDR3, as DNA: TGTGCCAGCAGCTTGGAATCCGTACTCACCATATATTTT.

This clonotype has more than one count but fewer than ten. The V call is TRBV5-1, the J call TRBJ2-7; the D is unclear. The germline V gene encodes CDR1 SGHRS and CDR2 YFSETQ. The CDR3 consists of 11 residues. Deletions cut 0 bases from V and 7 bases from J, with 5 bases between. The CDR3 nucleotides read TGCGCCAGCAGCTTGGGAAAAGAGCAGTACTTC. Encoded protein: CASSLGKEQYF.

This clonotype was seen just once. The V gene is TRBV7-9, the J gene TRBJ2-7; D possibly corresponds to TRBD2 (7 bases). V was pared by 1 base and J by 4 bases, with 14 bases between. CDR1 SEHNR and CDR2 FQNEAQ come from the germline V gene (reference sequence). The CDR3 loop spans 15 amino acids. The DNA of the CDR3 is TGTGCCAGCAGCTTAGGTCGCGGGGGCGAGTACGAGCAGTACTTC. It specifies CASSLGRGGEYEQYF. Supplemented by reference TRBV7-9 and TRBJ2-7, the full variable domain reads DTGVSQNPRHKITKRGQNVTFRCDPISEHNRLYWYRQTLGQGPEFLTYFQNEAQLEKSRLLSDRFSAERPKGSFSTLEIQRTEQGDSAMYLCASSLGRGGEYEQYFGPGTRLTVT.

This rearrangement joins TRBV18 to TRBJ1-1; 9 bases line up with TRBD1. With 3 bases clipped from V and 4 bases from J, the junction kept 9 bases outside the gene matches. CDR3 length: 16 amino acids. The germline V gene encodes CDR1 KGHSH and CDR2 LQKENI. Here the CDR3 DNA reads TGTGCCAGCTCACCTTTAACCGGGACAGGGCGCACTGAAGCTTTCTTT. Residues: CASSPLTGTGRTEAFF. The full variable domain, with the rest looked up from reference TRBV18 and TRBJ1-1, is NAGVMQNPRHLVRRRGQEARLRCSPMKGHSHVYWYRQLPEEGLKFMVYLQKENIIDESGMPKERFSAEFPKEGPSILRIQQVVRGDSAAYFCASSPLTGTGRTEAFFGQGTRLTVV.

The chain combines TRBV7-3 with TRBJ1-1, with D possibly matching TRBD1 (5 bases). CDR3 length: 13 residues. CDR1 SGHTA and CDR2 FQGTGA come from the germline V gene. Deletions cut 4 bases from V and 4 bases from J, with 10 bases between. The CDR3 DNA sequence: TGTGCCAGCAGCTGGAGCGGGACCACTGAAGCTTTCTTT. Amino acid sequence: CASSWSGTTEAFF.

This clonotype was seen more than once but under ten times. The chain joins TRBV10-3 to TRBJ2-6; 12 nucleotides agree with TRBD2. Germline V gene data show CDR1 as ENHRY and CDR2 as SYGVKD. J gave up 2 bases and V 10 bases, and 6 bases lay outside the gene matches. The CDR3 contains 16 residues. The CDR3 spells CATTLAGGTGANVLTF. The CDR3 nucleotides are TGTGCCACGACACTAGCGGGGGGTACTGGGGCCAACGTCCTGACTTTC.

DNA for the CDR3: TGTGCCAGCAGCTTTGGACCGGTCACCGGGGAGCTGTTTTTT. It translates to CASSFGPVTGELFF. V and J are TRBV7-8 and TRBJ2-2, with no clear D. V lost 3 bases and J 4 bases, leaving 9 bases between the germline ends. CDR1 is SGHVS and CDR2 is FQNEAQ in the germline V gene. The CDR3 loop spans 14 amino acids.

Only a few counts were recorded for this clonotype. V and J are TRBV12-3 or TRBV12-4 and TRBJ1-2, with TRBD1 identical over 7 bases. Germline trimming cut 5 bases from V and 3 bases from J; bases unmatched to any gene: 9. This CDR3 contains 15 residues. CDR3 sequence reads: CASSPSTGFHYGYTF. In nucleotides, the CDR3 is TGTGCCAGCAGTCCCTCGACAGGGTTCCACTATGGCTACACCTTC.

This sequence joins TRBV6-2 or TRBV6-3 and TRBJ2-1; D may match TRBD1 or TRBD2 (6 bases each). Per the germline V gene, CDR1 is MNHEY and CDR2 is SVGEGT. V lost 5 bases to trimming and J lost 5 bases, with 10 bases between them. The length of the CDR3 is 13 residues. CDR3 in DNA: TGTGCCAGCAGTAACCGGGGGCACAATGAGCAGTTCTTC. This sequence encodes CASSNRGHNEQFF.

V usage is TRBV27 and J usage is TRBJ2-7, with a tentative D call TRBD1 (6 bases). The CDR3 extends over 16 amino acids. V lost 0 bases and J lost 3, with 15 bases in between. CDR1 is MNHEY and CDR2 is SMNVEV in the germline V gene (reference sequence). CDR3 in DNA: TGTGCCAGCAGTTTATCCTCCCAGGGGCCGGGCTACGAGCAGTACTTC. Its protein is CASSLSSQGPGYEQYF.

This clonotype was observed many times. The junction does not match germline at one end; this may be a read error. This CDR3 reads CASSFQGLNTEAFF. CDR3 nucleotides: TGCGCCAGCAGCTTTCAGGGATTGAACACTGAAGCTTTCTTT. The chain is built from TRBV28 and TRBJ1-1; D is perhaps TRBD1 (5 bases). The CDR3 contains 14 residues. Germline V gene lookup returns CDR1 MDHEN and CDR2 SYDVKM.

The rearrangement joins TRBV20-1 to TRBJ2-3; 7 nucleotides align to TRBD2. Germline V CDR1 and CDR2: DFQATT, SNEGSKA (reference sequence). The CDR3 is made up of 15 amino acids. The V gene end was trimmed by 0 bases and the J gene end by 4 bases; junction bases not matched to a gene: 7. The chain's CDR3 is CSARDWKTSPDTQYF. The CDR3 DNA reads as TGCAGTGCTAGAGATTGGAAGACTAGCCCAGATACGCAGTATTTT.

This CDR3 is CASSLDLPSGVETQYF. The CDR3 DNA reads TGTGCCAGCAGCTTGGATCTCCCTAGCGGGGTAGAGACCCAGTACTTC. The V gene is TRBV11-2, the J gene TRBJ2-5; 9 bases match TRBD2. With 3 bases clipped from V and 4 bases from J, the junction kept 9 bases outside the gene matches. The germline V gene encodes CDR1 SGHAT and CDR2 FQNNGV. The CDR3 sequence is 16 residues long.

Worth noting for this clonotype: A read error may produce the germline difference seen at one junction end. The chain employs TRBV6-5 and TRBJ2-7; perhaps TRBD2 as D (7 bases). Per germline, CDR1 MNHEY and CDR2 SVGAGI. This CDR3 region has 16 residues. The CDR3 nucleotides are TGTGCCAGCAGTTACGATCAGGCGGGGGCCTCCTACGTGCAGTACTTC. This codes for CASSYDQAGASYVQYF.

This sequence joins TRBV7-2 and TRBJ2-1; D is uncertain. Germline CDR1 and CDR2: SGHTA and FQGNSA. The CDR3 runs 14 residues. V lost 1 base and J lost 9, with 13 bases in between. The CDR3, as DNA: TGTGCCAGCAGCTTAGTAAGCCTTTACGGTGAGCAGTTCTTC. Translation: CASSLVSLYGEQFF.